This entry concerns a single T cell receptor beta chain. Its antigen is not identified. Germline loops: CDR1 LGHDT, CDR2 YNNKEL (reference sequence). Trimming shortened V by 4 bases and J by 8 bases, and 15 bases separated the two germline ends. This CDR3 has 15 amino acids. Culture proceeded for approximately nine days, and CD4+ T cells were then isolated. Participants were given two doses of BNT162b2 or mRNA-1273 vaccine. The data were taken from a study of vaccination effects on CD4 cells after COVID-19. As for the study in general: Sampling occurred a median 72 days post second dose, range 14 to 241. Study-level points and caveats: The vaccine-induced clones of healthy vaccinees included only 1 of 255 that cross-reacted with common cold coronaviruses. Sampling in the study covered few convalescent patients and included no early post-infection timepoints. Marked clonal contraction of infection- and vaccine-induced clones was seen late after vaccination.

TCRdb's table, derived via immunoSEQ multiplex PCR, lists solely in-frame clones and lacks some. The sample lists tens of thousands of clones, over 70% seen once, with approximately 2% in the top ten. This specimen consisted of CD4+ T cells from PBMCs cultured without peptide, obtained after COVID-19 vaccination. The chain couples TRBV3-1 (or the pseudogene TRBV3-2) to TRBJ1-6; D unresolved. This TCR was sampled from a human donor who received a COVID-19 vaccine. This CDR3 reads CASSREEGWDSPLHF. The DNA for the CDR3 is TGTGCCAGCAGCCGGGAGGAGGGTTGGGATTCACCCCTCCACTTT.